A selection of T cell receptor beta chains follows, all from one sample in a study of cytomegalovirus exposure and HLA in healthy donors. The repertoire was sequenced with immunoSEQ multiplex PCR; TCRdb's copy has only in-frame clones and lacks some. The sample lists about 64,000 clones; roughly nine tenths were seen once. The source material was PBMCs. All receptors come from a young woman in good health and CMV-seronegative. The conserved cysteine and the conserved F or W are not part of the CDR3 here.

V gene,J gene,CDR3 protein
TRBV28,TRBJ2-7,ASSTRDLYEQY
TRBV18,TRBJ1-5,ASSPRGGSNQPQH
TRBV6-5,TRBJ2-2,ASSYGGAFGGELF
TRBV19,TRBJ1-1,ASRFDYRGRITEAF
TRBV4-2,TRBJ1-1,ASSLGRGQGNTEAF
TRBV28,TRBJ1-6,ASRREDRGFYNSPLH
TRBV5-1,TRBJ2-5,ASSYQGTGGETQY
TRBV6-5,TRBJ1-1,AASGAYKTEAF
TRBV4-1,TRBJ1-1,ASSHESVRGITEAF
TRBV7-2,TRBJ2-3,ASSLAGTANTQY
TRBV4-1,TRBJ2-1,ASSQVPGGTQGGEQF
TRBV14,TRBJ2-5,ASSQDRGETQY
TRBV11-3,TRBJ2-3,ASSSVWVGADTQY
TRBV9,TRBJ2-2,ASSVTGKGGELF
TRBV27,TRBJ1-5,ASSSVLTVPIEPQH
TRBV5-1,TRBJ1-6,ASSLGGARSSYNSPLH
TRBV21-1,TRBJ1-5,ASSQSQPQH
TRBV9,TRBJ1-1,ASSAGTGGFTEAF
TRBV6-1,TRBJ1-4,ASSEDDQVVYGEKLF
TRBV27,TRBJ2-6,ASGRRDSGANVLT
TRBV5-1,TRBJ1-1,ASSLSQGNTEAF
TRBV6-6,TRBJ2-4,ASSDSGSGKNIQY
TRBV11-3,TRBJ2-1,ASSSGTTSEQF
TRBV28,TRBJ2-7,ASSLWSVGGQFYEQY
TRBV5-1,TRBJ1-2,ASSLTGQGSLYGYT
TRBV28,TRBJ1-2,ASSFRDRGYGYT
TRBV28,TRBJ2-1,ASSPLGTVTTGYNEQF
TRBV11-3,TRBJ1-2,ASSSPGTRPYGYT
TRBV27,TRBJ2-2,ASSRGGANGELF
TRBV4-1,TRBJ2-7,ASSQGTANYEQY
TRBV28,TRBJ1-2,ASSSTDYTGWGGYT
TRBV18,TRBJ1-5,ASSLGTGNNQPQH
TRBV4-2,TRBJ2-1,ASSQDPGGWNEQF
TRBV18,TRBJ2-7,ASSTMGQALGEQY
TRBV18,TRBJ2-1,ASSRDRVYNNEQF
TRBV2,TRBJ1-1,ATGDSGLNTEAF
TRBV29-1,TRBJ1-2,SVVGRGRDYGYT
TRBV4-2,TRBJ1-4,ASSHRQGGEKLF
TRBV5-1,TRBJ2-1,ASSFEAGRHNEQF
TRBV7-2,TRBJ1-2,ASSLIAGGTDVYGYT